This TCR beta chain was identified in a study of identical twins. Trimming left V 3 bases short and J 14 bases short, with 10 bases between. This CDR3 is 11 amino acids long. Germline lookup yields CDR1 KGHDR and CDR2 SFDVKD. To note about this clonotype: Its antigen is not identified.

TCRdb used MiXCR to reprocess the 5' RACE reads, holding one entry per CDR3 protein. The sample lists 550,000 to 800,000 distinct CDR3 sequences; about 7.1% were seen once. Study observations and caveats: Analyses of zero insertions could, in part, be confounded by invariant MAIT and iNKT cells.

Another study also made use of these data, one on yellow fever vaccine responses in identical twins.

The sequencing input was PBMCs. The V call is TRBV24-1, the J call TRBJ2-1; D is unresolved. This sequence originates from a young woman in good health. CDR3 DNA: TGTGCCACCAGTGATAGTTTAGGCAAGTTCTTC. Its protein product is CATSDSLGKFF.